Presented here are 12 T cell receptor beta chains from one specimen sequenced in a study of blood T cell repertoires in COVID-19. The repertoire was sequenced with immunoSEQ multiplex PCR; TCRdb's copy has only in-frame clones and lacks some. The data contain tens of thousands of clones, 65% to 85% of them seen just once; the ten biggest clones take up 4% to 5.5%. Specimen: peripheral blood. Receptor source: a man aged 45-65 years with active COVID-19.

The chain uses TRBV29-1 and TRBJ2-5, with D tentatively TRBD2 (5 bases). V was trimmed by 3 bases and J by 2 bases, leaving 7 bases between them. CDR1 and CDR2 from the germline V gene are SQVTM and ANQGSEA. CDR3 size: 12 residues. CDR3: CSVDGLQETQYF. The CDR3, as DNA: TGCAGCGTTGATGGACTTCAAGAGACCCAGTACTTC.

This sequence joins TRBV10-3 and TRBJ1-2, with TRBD1 matching 7 bases. CDR1 and CDR2 from the germline V gene are ENHRY and SYGVKD. Trimming at V came to 6 bases and at J to 8 bases, leaving 9 bases not matched to a gene. The CDR3 contains 13 residues. DNA of the CDR3: TGTGCCATCAGGATTCCAGGGGGTCACGGCTACACCTTC. Protein product: CAIRIPGGHGYTF.

The chain carries TRBV29-1 and TRBJ2-2; 7 positions agree with TRBD2. The length of the CDR3 is 14 residues. Germline assignment: CDR1 SQVTM and CDR2 ANQGSEA. Germline trimming cut 7 bases from V and 5 bases from J; bases unmatched to any gene: 10. The CDR3 DNA sequence: TGCAGCGCCCGACCGGGCGGGGGAACCGGGGAGCTGTTTTTT. Translating it yields CSARPGGGTGELFF.

This chain connects TRBV5-5 to TRBJ1-6; 8 bases are shared with TRBD1. J lost 0 bases, V lost 3 bases, and 5 bases had no gene match. The CDR3 covers 17 residues. CDR1 is SGHKS and CDR2 is YYEKEE in the germline V gene (reference sequence). CDR3 region: CASSSRTGNSYNSPLHF. The CDR3 DNA sequence: TGTGCCAGCAGCTCCCGGACAGGGAACTCCTATAATTCACCCCTCCACTTT.

V gene TRBV5-4 combines with J gene TRBJ2-5; 7 bases map to TRBD1. This CDR3 is 14 amino acids long. Germline V CDR1 and CDR2: SGHNT, YYREEE (reference sequence). V lost 4 bases to trimming and J lost 5 bases; unmatched junction nucleotides: 8. CDR3 protein: CASSLTGFGETQYF. DNA for the CDR3: TGTGCCAGCAGCCTGACAGGGTTCGGTGAGACCCAGTACTTC.

V gene TRBV5-1 combines with J gene TRBJ2-7; 10 bases agree with TRBD1. CDR3 length: 15 residues. Germline trimming cut 4 bases from V and 4 bases from J; bases unmatched to any gene: 8. Germline CDR1 and CDR2: SGHRS and YFSETQ. CDR3 sequence (DNA): TGCGCCAGCAGCATCTCCGGGACAGGGGATTACGAGCAGTACTTC. Its protein product is CASSISGTGDYEQYF.

V and J are TRBV27 and TRBJ1-6, with unresolved D. Germline V gene sequence: CDR1 MNHEY, CDR2 SMNVEV (reference sequence). The CDR3 is 13 residues long. Trimming stripped 5 bases from V and 9 bases from J, with 11 bases between. CDR3 in amino acids: CASSIRVFSPLHF. The CDR3 nucleotides are TGTGCCAGCAGTATCCGGGTTTTTTCACCCCTCCACTTT.

The genes are TRBV6-1 and TRBJ1-5; D gene ambiguous. V was trimmed by 2 bases and J by 10 bases, leaving 9 bases between them. CDR1 and CDR2 from the germline V gene are MNHNS and SASEGT. The CDR3 runs to 12 residues. CDR3 in amino acids: CASSEPPGPQHF. CDR3 DNA: TGTGCCAGCAGTGAACCACCGGGTCCCCAGCATTTT.

This chain connects TRBV11-1 to TRBJ2-7; 10 bases map to TRBD1. J was trimmed by 4 bases and V by 9 bases; bases with no gene match: 9. Germline V gene lookup returns CDR1 SGHAT and CDR2 FQDESV (reference sequence). This CDR3 has 14 amino acids. The CDR3 nucleotides are TGTGCCAGTACGCGGGGACAGGGGCTTTACGAGCAGTACTTC. It is translated as CASTRGQGLYEQYF.

The J gene is TRBJ2-4, the V gene TRBV19; tentative D call: TRBD1 (5 bases). Germline V lookup: CDR1 LNHDA, CDR2 SQIVND (reference sequence). V was clipped by 10 bases and J by 4 bases, with 14 bases between them. The CDR3 consists of 13 residues. Written as DNA, the CDR3 is TGTGCCACCCAGACTGGGGCGAAAAACATTCAGTACTTC. Translating gives CATQTGAKNIQYF. Combining the CDR3 with reference TRBV19 and TRBJ2-4 gives the whole variable domain DGGITQSPKYLFRKEGQNVTLSCEQNLNHDAMYWYRQDPGQGLRLIYYSQIVNDFQKGDIAEGYSVSREKKESFPLTVTSAQKNPTAFYLCATQTGAKNIQYFGAGTRLSVL.

A word on this clone: Within the sample, other DNA sequences also encode this same CDR3. CDR3 nucleotides: TGTGCCAGCAGTGTGTCCTCCAATCAGCCCCAGCATTTT. Amino acid sequence: CASSVSSNQPQHF. This chain joins TRBV6-4 and TRBJ1-5; D is uncertain. The CDR3 is made up of 13 amino acids. The ends were cut back, 4 bases at V and 3 bases at J, with 7 bases in the middle. The germline V gene has CDR1 MRHNA and CDR2 SNTAGT.

The chain carries TRBV9 and TRBJ2-2; D unclear. The V end lost 4 bases, the J end lost 7 bases, and 14 bases lay between the germline ends. This CDR3 spans 14 amino acids. Germline V CDR1 and CDR2: SGDLS, YYNGEE. This CDR3 is CASSPPTLGGELFF. DNA for the CDR3: TGTGCCAGCAGCCCACCGACCCTAGGCGGGGAGCTGTTTTTT.